The present TCR beta chain was sequenced within a study of chemoradiotherapy in HPV16-positive cancers. Clones were sequenced by immunoSEQ multiplex PCR, and TCRdb holds only the in-frame ones, with some missing. The sample contains 13,000 to 15,000 clones, around 90% of which appear only once. Remarks on this clone: Its target is not known.

Study conclusions and caveats: Only a couple of HPV16-positive patients supplied the functional HPV-specificity definition.

Germline V gene sequence: CDR1 MNHNS, CDR2 SASEGT. The CDR3 runs to 14 residues. V shed 7 bases, J shed 4 bases, and the junction held 8 bases outside the gene matches. Over chemoradiotherapy, repertoires were sampled more than once. The TCR comes from a human donor with HPV-associated anogenital cancer. This specimen was blood, taken from a patient who underwent chemoradiotherapy. The chain couples TRBV6-1 to TRBJ1-1, with TRBD1 matching 8 bases. CDR3: CASTKTGASTEAFF. CDR3 sequence (DNA): TGTGCCAGCACCAAGACAGGGGCTAGCACTGAAGCTTTCTTT.